This T cell receptor beta chain is from a study of shared clonotypes between healthy human individuals. Terminally differentiated effector memory CD45RA+ cells were excluded from the naive CD8 cells, which were CD45RO-negative and positively selected for CCR7. The assay was immunoSEQ multiplex PCR, and TCRdb's table has in-frame clones only and misses some. There are 650,000 to 800,000 clones in the sample; 92% occur only once, and about 24% lies in the top ten. The sample taken for sequencing was naive CD8+ T cells sorted from blood. The TCR sequence derives from a man aged 30-40 years in good health.

The CDR3 nucleotides read TGCAGCGCCCTCGGGTCGGCAGCCGCGCTGTTTTTT. Encoded protein: CSALGSAAALFF. The V and J genes are TRBV29-1 and TRBJ1-4; D is undetermined. The ends were cut back, 7 bases at V and 14 bases at J, with 20 bases in the middle. The germline CDR1 and CDR2 sequences are SQVTM and ANQGSEA. The CDR3 sequence is 12 residues long.